The T cell receptor beta chain under discussion was sequenced for a study of blood T cell repertoires in COVID-19. Study-wide context: T cells, B-cell-depleted T cells, or PBMCs supplied cDNA or gDNA.

The CDR3 contains 18 residues. Germline loops: CDR1 LGHNA, CDR2 YSLEER. Trimming pared 4 bases from V and 5 bases from J, leaving 26 bases between. How the authors handled the data: Quantification of nucleated cells was approximated via reference gene primer amplification. Measured with immunoSEQ multiplex PCR; TCRdb has only the in-frame clones, and not every one. D and trimming were read from the DNA, whereas the V and J calls and clone size are those reported in that table. The sample contains approximately 120,000 clones, roughly four fifths of which appear only once. Sequencing input: peripheral blood. V and J are TRBV4-3 and TRBJ2-5, with a possible D match to TRBD2 (7 bases). The clonotype comes from a man under 40 with COVID-19, enrolled during active disease. The CDR3 sequence: CASSRGLLGGPRGETQYF. CDR3 nucleotide sequence: TGCGCCAGCAGCCGTGGCCTCCTCGGGGGGCCTCGTGGGGAGACCCAGTACTTC.